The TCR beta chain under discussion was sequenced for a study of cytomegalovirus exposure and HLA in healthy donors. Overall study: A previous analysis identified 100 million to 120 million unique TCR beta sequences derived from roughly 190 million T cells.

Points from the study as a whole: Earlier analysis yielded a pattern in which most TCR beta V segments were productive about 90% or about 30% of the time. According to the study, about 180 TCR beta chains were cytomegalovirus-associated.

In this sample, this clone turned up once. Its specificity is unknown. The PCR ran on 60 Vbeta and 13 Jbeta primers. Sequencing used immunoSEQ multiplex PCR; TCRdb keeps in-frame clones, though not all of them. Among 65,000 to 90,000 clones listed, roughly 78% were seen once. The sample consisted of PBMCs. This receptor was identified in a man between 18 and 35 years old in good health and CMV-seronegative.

In DNA, the CDR3 is TGTGCCAGCAGTGAATCGGTGTTGAATAGTGCTAGAGATACGCAGTATTTT. Encoded protein: CASSESVLNSARDTQYF. V is TRBV2 and J is TRBJ2-3; unclear D gene. The CDR3 is made up of 17 amino acids. Germline assignment: CDR1 SNHLY and CDR2 FYNNEI. The V gene lost 2 bases and the J gene lost 5 bases, with 20 bases spanning the gap. Variable domain in full (rest from reference TRBV2 and TRBJ2-3): EPEVTQTPSHQVTQMGQEVILRCVPISNHLYFYWYRQILGQKVEFLVSFYNNEISEKSEIFDDQFSVERPDGSNFTLKIRSTKLEDSAMYFCASSESVLNSARDTQYFGPGTRLTVL.